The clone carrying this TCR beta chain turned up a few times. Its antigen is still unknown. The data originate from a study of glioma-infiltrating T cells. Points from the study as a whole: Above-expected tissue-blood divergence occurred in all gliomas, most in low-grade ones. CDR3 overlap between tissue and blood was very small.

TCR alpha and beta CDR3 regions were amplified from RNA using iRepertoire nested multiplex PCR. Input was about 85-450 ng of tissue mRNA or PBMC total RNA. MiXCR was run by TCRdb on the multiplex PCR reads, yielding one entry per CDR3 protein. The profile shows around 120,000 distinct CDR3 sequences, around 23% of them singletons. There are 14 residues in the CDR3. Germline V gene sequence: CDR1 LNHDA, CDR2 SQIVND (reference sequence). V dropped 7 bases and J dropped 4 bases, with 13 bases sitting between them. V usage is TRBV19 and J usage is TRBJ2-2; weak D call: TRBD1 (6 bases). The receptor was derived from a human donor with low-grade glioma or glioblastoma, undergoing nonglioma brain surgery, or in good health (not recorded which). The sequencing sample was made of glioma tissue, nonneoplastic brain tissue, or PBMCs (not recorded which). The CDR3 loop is CASNPGHSTGELFF. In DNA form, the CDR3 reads TGTGCCAGTAACCCGGGACACTCCACCGGGGAGCTGTTTTTT.